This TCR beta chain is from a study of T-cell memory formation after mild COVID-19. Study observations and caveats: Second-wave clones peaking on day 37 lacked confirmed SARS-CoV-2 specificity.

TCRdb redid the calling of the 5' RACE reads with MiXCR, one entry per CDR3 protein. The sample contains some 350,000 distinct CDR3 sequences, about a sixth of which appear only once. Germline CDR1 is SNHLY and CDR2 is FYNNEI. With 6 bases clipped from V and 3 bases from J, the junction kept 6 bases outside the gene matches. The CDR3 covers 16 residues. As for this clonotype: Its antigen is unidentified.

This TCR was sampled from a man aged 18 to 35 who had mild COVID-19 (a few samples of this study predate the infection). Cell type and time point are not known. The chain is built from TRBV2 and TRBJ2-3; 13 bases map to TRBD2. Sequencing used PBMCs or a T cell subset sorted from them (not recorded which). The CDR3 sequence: CASRVGLAGETDTQYF. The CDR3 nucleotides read TGTGCCAGCAGAGTTGGACTAGCGGGGGAGACAGATACGCAGTATTTT.